The 23 T cell receptor beta chains reported below all come from one sample, sequenced in a study of cytomegalovirus exposure and HLA in healthy donors. The PCR used 60 Vbeta and 13 Jbeta primers. Produced via immunoSEQ multiplex PCR; TCRdb's table is partial and in-frame only. The data contain 100,000 or so clones, around 74% of them singletons. Input material: PBMCs. These receptors came from a man aged 30-40 years in good health and CMV-seropositive.

The rearrangement uses TRBV5-6 and TRBJ2-7; D might be TRBD2 (5 bases). This CDR3 has 13 residues. The V gene lost 4 bases and the J gene lost 0 bases, with 8 bases spanning the gap. Germline CDR1 is SGHDT and CDR2 is YYEEEE. CDR3 amino acids: CASSRGHSYEQYF. CDR3 DNA: TGTGCCAGCAGCCGAGGGCACTCCTACGAGCAGTACTTC.

This clone was picked up a small number of times. Other nucleotide sequences in the sample specify the same CDR3. The rearrangement links TRBV9 to TRBJ1-4; D is unclear. The CDR3 runs to 15 residues. V was shortened by 0 bases and J by 0 bases, with 6 bases between the two germline ends. Germline-derived CDR1 and CDR2 are SGDLS and YYNGEE. CDR3 DNA: TGTGCCAGCAGCGTAGGAGCTGCAACTAATGAAAAACTGTTTTTT. Translating gives CASSVGAATNEKLFF.

CDR3 amino acids: CASSIGDSGNQPQHF. In DNA form, the CDR3 reads TGTGCCAGTAGTATAGGCGACAGTGGCAATCAGCCCCAGCATTTT. This rearrangement joins TRBV19 to TRBJ1-5; tentatively, D is TRBD1 (5 bases). This CDR3 spans 15 amino acids. Trimming took off 1 base at V and 2 bases at J, with 9 bases between the two ends. The V gene's germline CDR1 is LNHDA and CDR2 SQIVND (reference sequence).

The table lists this clone with a few counts. J is TRBJ2-7 and V is TRBV6-4; D possibly corresponds to TRBD2 (5 bases). Germline V CDR1 and CDR2: MRHNA, SNTAGT. The length of the CDR3 is 13 residues. Trimming pared 4 bases from V and 5 bases from J, leaving 12 bases between. CDR3 region: CASSVRVGDEQYF. CDR3 coding DNA: TGTGCCAGCAGTGTGAGGGTCGGCGACGAGCAGTACTTC.

This chain links TRBV25-1 with TRBJ2-1; perhaps TRBD1 as D (5 bases). V shed 9 bases and J shed 0 bases, with 15 bases lying between them. The V gene's germline CDR1 is MGHDK and CDR2 SYGVNS. The CDR3 length is 15 residues. This chain's CDR3 is CASASGPNSYNEQFF. In nucleotides, the CDR3 is TGTGCCAGTGCCTCAGGGCCAAACTCCTACAATGAGCAGTTCTTC.

The CDR3 nucleotides read TGTGCCAGCTCACCGGGAAGCGGGGGGCTCGGCTCCTACGAGCAGTACTTC. Residues: CASSPGSGGLGSYEQYF. V is TRBV18 and J is TRBJ2-7, with 9 bases lining up with TRBD2. V lost 3 bases and J lost 0; bases outside the gene matches: 9. This CDR3 region has 17 residues. CDR1 is KGHSH and CDR2 is LQKENI in the germline V gene.

CDR3: CASSSRQGLNTEAFF. CDR3 bases: TGTGCCAGCAGCAGTCGACAGGGCCTGAACACTGAAGCTTTCTTT. The V gene is TRBV5-4, the J gene TRBJ1-1; 7 positions match TRBD1. This CDR3 comprises 15 residues. V was clipped by 4 bases and J by 0 bases; unmatched bases: 6. CDR1 and CDR2 from the germline V gene are SGHNT and YYREEE (reference sequence).

V and J are TRBV28 and TRBJ1-3; 9 bases agree with TRBD1. After removal of 7 bases from V and 3 bases from J, the junction contained 7 bases not matched to a gene. Per germline, CDR1 MDHEN and CDR2 SYDVKM. This CDR3 comprises 15 residues. The CDR3 DNA sequence: TGTGCCAGCACCGGGGACAGGGTTGGTGGAAACACCATATATTTT. Its translation is CASTGDRVGGNTIYF.

V gene TRBV7-9 combines with J gene TRBJ2-2, with 8 nucleotides matching TRBD1. The CDR3 has 14 residues. J was trimmed by 3 bases and V by 5 bases; bases with no gene match: 2. Germline V CDR1 and CDR2: SEHNR, FQNEAQ (reference sequence). CDR3 nucleotides: TGTGCCAGCAGCCCAGGGGGCTACACCGGGGAGCTGTTTTTT. Its protein is CASSPGGYTGELFF. Variable domain in full (rest from reference TRBV7-9 and TRBJ2-2): DTGVSQNPRHKITKRGQNVTFRCDPISEHNRLYWYRQTLGQGPEFLTYFQNEAQLEKSRLLSDRFSAERPKGSFSTLEIQRTEQGDSAMYLCASSPGGYTGELFFGEGSRLTVL.

This clone has a count of ten or more. The V and J genes are TRBV15 and TRBJ2-3, with TRBD2 matching over 10 bases. Germline V gene data show CDR1 as LNHNV and CDR2 as YYDKDF (reference sequence). The CDR3 consists of 15 residues. V lost 5 bases to trimming and J lost 4 bases; unmatched junction nucleotides: 6. In nucleotides, the CDR3 is TGTGCCACCAGCGAGATAGCGGGGGGATCAGATACGCAGTATTTT. Translated: CATSEIAGGSDTQYF.

V and J are TRBV9 and TRBJ2-2; no reliable D call. V dropped 4 bases and J dropped 0 bases, with 7 bases sitting between them. Germline loops: CDR1 SGDLS, CDR2 YYNGEE. The CDR3 covers 14 residues. The CDR3 sequence is CASSLSPNTGELFF. In nucleotides, the CDR3 is TGTGCCAGCAGCCTAAGCCCGAACACCGGGGAGCTGTTTTTT. The full variable domain, completed using reference TRBV9 and TRBJ2-2, is DSGVTQTPKHLITATGQRVTLRCSPRSGDLSVYWYQQSLDQGLQFLIQYYNGEERAKGNILERFSAQQFPDLHSELNLSSLELGDSALYFCASSLSPNTGELFFGEGSRLTVL.

The genes are TRBV19 and TRBJ1-5; 7 bases are shared with TRBD1. Germline CDR1 reads LNHDA; CDR2 reads SQIVND (reference sequence). After removal of 6 bases from V and 4 bases from J, the junction contained 9 bases not matched to a gene. The CDR3 length is 15 residues. The CDR3: CASRQGFQENQPQHF. The CDR3 DNA is TGTGCCAGTAGACAGGGGTTTCAAGAAAATCAGCCCCAGCATTTT.

This chain connects TRBV13 to TRBJ2-7; TRBD2 might be the D (5 bases). Deletions cut 5 bases from V and 8 bases from J, with 10 bases between. CDR3 size: 11 residues. Germline V gene sequence: CDR1 PRHDT, CDR2 FYEKMQ (reference sequence). CDR3 in DNA: TGTGCCAGCAGCGTCCGGGAAAAGCAGTACTTC. The encoded protein is CASSVREKQYF.

The genes are TRBV7-2 and TRBJ2-3; 9 bases map to TRBD2. The V gene's germline CDR1 is SGHTA and CDR2 FQGNSA. The trim removed 5 bases at V and 4 bases at J, leaving 4 bases unmatched. The CDR3 covers 14 residues. CDR3 amino acids: CASSPSGAADTQYF. The CDR3 nucleotides read TGTGCCAGCAGCCCTAGCGGGGCGGCAGATACGCAGTATTTT.

The V and J genes are TRBV6-1 and TRBJ2-6; unclear D gene. This CDR3 contains 13 residues. V was trimmed by 8 bases and J by 1 base, leaving 6 bases between them. Germline V CDR1 and CDR2: MNHNS, SASEGT. CDR3 DNA sequence: TGTGCCAGCTTCCTATCTGGGGCCAACGTCCTGACTTTC. It translates to CASFLSGANVLTF.

This rearrangement joins TRBV7-8 to TRBJ2-5; 12 nucleotides match TRBD1. The CDR3 loop spans 15 amino acids. V lost 5 bases to trimming and J lost 11 bases; unmatched junction nucleotides: 12. Germline V CDR1 and CDR2: SGHVS, FQNEAQ. Here the CDR3 reads CASSPRGQGAREQYF. For the CDR3, the DNA is TGTGCCAGCAGCCCGAGGGGACAGGGGGCGCGGGAGCAGTACTTC.

J is TRBJ2-1 and V is TRBV18, with a tentative D call TRBD1 (5 bases). Germline CDR1 is KGHSH and CDR2 is LQKENI. Between the trimmed V and J ends, which lost 0 bases and 7 bases, there was a span of 13 bases. This CDR3 contains 15 residues. The CDR3 DNA reads TGTGCCAGCTCACCACCGAACAGGCATGGAAATGAGCAGTTCTTC. This codes for CASSPPNRHGNEQFF.

V usage is TRBV5-4 and J usage is TRBJ2-1, with TRBD2 matching 10 bases. CDR3 length equals 16 residues. CDR1 SGHNT and CDR2 YYREEE come from the germline V gene (reference sequence). V was clipped by 2 bases and J by 2 bases; unmatched bases: 4. Here the CDR3 reads CASSLALAGAYNEQFF. The CDR3 DNA reads TGTGCCAGCAGCTTAGCCCTAGCGGGGGCCTACAATGAGCAGTTCTTC.

The chain couples TRBV6-1 to TRBJ2-7, with 8 bases lining up with TRBD2. CDR1 is MNHNS and CDR2 is SASEGT in the germline V gene. Unmatched junction bases numbered 11, after V lost 4 bases and J lost 3 bases. This CDR3 has 16 amino acids. The CDR3 coding sequence is TGTGCCAGCAGTGCCCCGTTCCGGGGGGGAAACTACGAGCAGTACTTC. Protein product: CASSAPFRGGNYEQYF.

The V call is TRBV7-9, the J call TRBJ2-7, with TRBD2 as a possible D gene (5 bases). The CDR3 length is 14 residues. V shed 4 bases and J shed 5 bases, with 15 bases lying between them. Germline V CDR1 and CDR2: SEHNR, FQNEAQ (reference sequence). CDR3 amino acids: CASSYSLETHEQYF. The CDR3 DNA reads TGTGCCAGCAGCTATTCACTAGAAACCCACGAGCAGTACTTC.

The chain couples TRBV7-2 to TRBJ2-7; TRBD1 agrees at 9 bases. Germline V gives CDR1 SGHTA, CDR2 FQGNSA. This CDR3 contains 13 residues. V dropped 4 bases and J dropped 2; count of bases not matched to a gene: 0. As DNA, the CDR3 is TGTGCCAGCAGCTGGGACAGGGCCTACGAGCAGTACTTC. Encoded protein: CASSWDRAYEQYF.

This chain uses TRBV7-3 with TRBJ1-1, with D perhaps matching TRBD1 (5 bases). The CDR3 length is 15 residues. V was shortened by 5 bases and J by 1 base, with 14 bases between the two germline ends. Germline CDR1 reads SGHTA; CDR2 reads FQGTGA. The CDR3 nucleotides read TGTGCCAGCAGCCCCCGGGCGGGGACGAACACTGAAGCTTTCTTT. This gives the protein CASSPRAGTNTEAFF.

This chain connects TRBV28 to TRBJ2-5; tentatively, D is TRBD2 (7 bases). CDR3 length equals 14 residues. Trimming removed 3 bases from V and 4 bases from J, with 12 bases in between. Per the germline V gene, CDR1 is MDHEN and CDR2 is SYDVKM. Here the CDR3 reads CASSFGGARETQYF. The CDR3 DNA reads TGTGCCAGCAGTTTTGGGGGGGCGAGAGAGACCCAGTACTTC.